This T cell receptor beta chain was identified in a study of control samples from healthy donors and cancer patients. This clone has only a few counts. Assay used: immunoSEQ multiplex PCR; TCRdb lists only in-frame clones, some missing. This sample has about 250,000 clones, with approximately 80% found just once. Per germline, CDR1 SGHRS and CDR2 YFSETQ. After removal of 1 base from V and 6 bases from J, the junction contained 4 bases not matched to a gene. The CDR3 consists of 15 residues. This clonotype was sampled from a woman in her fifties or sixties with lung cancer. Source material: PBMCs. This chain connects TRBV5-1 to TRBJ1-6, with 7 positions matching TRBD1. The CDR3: CASSLMGTANSPLHF. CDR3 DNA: TGCGCCAGCAGCTTGATGGGGACAGCTAATTCACCCCTCCACTTT. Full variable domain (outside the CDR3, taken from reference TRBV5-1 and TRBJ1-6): KAGVTQTPRYLIKTRGQQVTLSCSPISGHRSVSWYQQTPGQGLQFLFEYFSETQRNKGNFPGRFSGRQFSNSRSEMNVSTLELGDSALYLCASSLMGTANSPLHFGNGTRLTVT.